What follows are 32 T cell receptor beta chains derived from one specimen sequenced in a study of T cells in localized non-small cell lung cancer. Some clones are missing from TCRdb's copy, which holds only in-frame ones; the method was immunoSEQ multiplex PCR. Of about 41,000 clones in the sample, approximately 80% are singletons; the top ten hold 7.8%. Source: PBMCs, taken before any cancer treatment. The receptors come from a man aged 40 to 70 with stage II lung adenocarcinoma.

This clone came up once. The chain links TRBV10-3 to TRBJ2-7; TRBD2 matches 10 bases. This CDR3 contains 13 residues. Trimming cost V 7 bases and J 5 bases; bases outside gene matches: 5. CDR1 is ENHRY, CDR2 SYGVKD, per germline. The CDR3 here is CAITASGSHEQYF. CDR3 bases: TGTGCCATCACGGCTAGCGGGAGCCACGAGCAGTACTTC.

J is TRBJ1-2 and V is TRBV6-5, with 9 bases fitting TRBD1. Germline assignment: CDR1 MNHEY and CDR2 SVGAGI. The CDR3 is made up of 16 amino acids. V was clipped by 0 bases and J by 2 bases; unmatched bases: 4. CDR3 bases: TGTGCCAGCAGTTACTCCGGGACAGGGATCAACTATGGCTACACCTTC. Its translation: CASSYSGTGINYGYTF.

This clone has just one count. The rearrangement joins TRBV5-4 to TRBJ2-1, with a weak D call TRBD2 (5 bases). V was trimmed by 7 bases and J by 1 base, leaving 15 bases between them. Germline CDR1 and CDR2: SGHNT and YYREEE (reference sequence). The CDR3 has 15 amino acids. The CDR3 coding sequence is TGTGCCAGCGCTATCGCGGGCGGATCCTACAATGAGCAGTTCTTC. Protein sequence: CASAIAGGSYNEQFF.

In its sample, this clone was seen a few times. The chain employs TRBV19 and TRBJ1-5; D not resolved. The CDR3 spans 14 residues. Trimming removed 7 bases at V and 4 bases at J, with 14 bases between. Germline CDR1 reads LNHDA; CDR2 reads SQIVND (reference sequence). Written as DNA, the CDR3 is TGTGCCAGTACCGTTCTTATCCGGAATCAGCCCCAGCATTTT. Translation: CASTVLIRNQPQHF.

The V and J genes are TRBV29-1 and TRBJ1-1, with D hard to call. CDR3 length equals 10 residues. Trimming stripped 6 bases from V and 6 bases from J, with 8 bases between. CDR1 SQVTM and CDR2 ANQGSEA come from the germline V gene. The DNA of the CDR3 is TGCAGCGTGTGGTTCCCTGAAGCTTTCTTT. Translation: CSVWFPEAFF.

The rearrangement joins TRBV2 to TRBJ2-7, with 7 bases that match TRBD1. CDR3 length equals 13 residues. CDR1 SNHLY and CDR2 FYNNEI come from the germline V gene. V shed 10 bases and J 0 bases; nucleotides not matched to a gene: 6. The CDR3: CATRTGVSYEQYF. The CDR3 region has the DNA TGTGCCACGAGGACAGGTGTCTCCTACGAGCAGTACTTC. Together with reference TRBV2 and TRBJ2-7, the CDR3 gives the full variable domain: EPEVTQTPSHQVTQMGQEVILRCVPISNHLYFYWYRQILGQKVEFLVSFYNNEISEKSEIFDDQFSVERPDGSNFTLKIRSTKLEDSAMYFCATRTGVSYEQYFGPGTRLTVT.

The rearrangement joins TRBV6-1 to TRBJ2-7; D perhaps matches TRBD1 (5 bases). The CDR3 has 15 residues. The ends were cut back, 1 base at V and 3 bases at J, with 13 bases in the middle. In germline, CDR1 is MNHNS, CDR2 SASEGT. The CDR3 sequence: CASSEVTGSFYEQYF. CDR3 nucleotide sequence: TGTGCCAGCAGTGAAGTAACAGGAAGCTTCTACGAGCAGTACTTC.

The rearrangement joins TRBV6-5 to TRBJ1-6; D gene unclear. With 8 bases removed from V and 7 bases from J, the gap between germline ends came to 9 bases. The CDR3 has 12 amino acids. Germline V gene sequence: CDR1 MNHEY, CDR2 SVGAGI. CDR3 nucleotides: TGTGCCAGCGTAGAAGGAAATTCACCCCTCCACTTT. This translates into CASVEGNSPLHF.

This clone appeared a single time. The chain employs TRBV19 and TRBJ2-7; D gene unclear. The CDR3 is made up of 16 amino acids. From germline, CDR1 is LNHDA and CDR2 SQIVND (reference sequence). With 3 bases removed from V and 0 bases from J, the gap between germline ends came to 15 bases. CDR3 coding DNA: TGTGCCAGTAGTATTAGTCGGATGACGAGCTCCTACGAGCAGTACTTC. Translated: CASSISRMTSSYEQYF.

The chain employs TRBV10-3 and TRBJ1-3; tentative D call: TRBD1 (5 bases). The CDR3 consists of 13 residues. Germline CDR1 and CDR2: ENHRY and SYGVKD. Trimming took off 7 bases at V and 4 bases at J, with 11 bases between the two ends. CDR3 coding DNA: TGTGCCATCAAAGGAGGGGAAGGAAACACCATATATTTT. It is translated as CAIKGGEGNTIYF.

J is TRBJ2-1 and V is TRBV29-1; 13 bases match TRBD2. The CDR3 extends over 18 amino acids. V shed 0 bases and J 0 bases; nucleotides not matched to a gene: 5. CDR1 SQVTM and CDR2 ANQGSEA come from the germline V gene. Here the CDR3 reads CSVEDLRTSGSSYNEQFF. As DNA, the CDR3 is TGCAGCGTTGAAGATTTACGGACTAGCGGGAGCTCCTACAATGAGCAGTTCTTC.

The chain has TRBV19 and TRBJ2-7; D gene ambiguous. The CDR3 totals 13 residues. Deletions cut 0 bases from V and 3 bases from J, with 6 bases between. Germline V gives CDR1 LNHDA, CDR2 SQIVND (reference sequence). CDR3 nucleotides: TGTGCCAGTAGTATAGAGGACGGCTACGAGCAGTACTTC. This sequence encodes CASSIEDGYEQYF. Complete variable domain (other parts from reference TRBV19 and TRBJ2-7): DGGITQSPKYLFRKEGQNVTLSCEQNLNHDAMYWYRQDPGQGLRLIYYSQIVNDFQKGDIAEGYSVSREKKESFPLTVTSAQKNPTAFYLCASSIEDGYEQYFGPGTRLTVT.

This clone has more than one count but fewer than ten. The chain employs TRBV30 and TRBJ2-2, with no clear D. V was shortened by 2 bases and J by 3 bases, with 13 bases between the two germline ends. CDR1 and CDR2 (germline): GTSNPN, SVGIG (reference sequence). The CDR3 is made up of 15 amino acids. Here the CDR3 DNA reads TGTGCCTGGAGTCCCCTCGATAAAGACACCGGGGAGCTGTTTTTT. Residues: CAWSPLDKDTGELFF. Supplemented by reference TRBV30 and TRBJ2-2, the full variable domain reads SQTIHQWPATLVQPVGSPLSLECTVEGTSNPNLYWYRQAAGRGLQLLFYSVGIGQISSEVPQNLSASRPQDRQFILSSKKLLLSDSGFYLCAWSPLDKDTGELFFGEGSRLTVL.

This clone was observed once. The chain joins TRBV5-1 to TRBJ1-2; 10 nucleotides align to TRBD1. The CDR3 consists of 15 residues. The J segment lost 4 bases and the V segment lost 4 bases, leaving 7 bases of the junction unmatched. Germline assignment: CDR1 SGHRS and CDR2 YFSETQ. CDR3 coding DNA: TGCGCCAGCAGCCCGGGACAGGGGCCTCTCTATGGCTACACCTTC. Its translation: CASSPGQGPLYGYTF. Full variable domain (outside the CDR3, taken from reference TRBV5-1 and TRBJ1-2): KAGVTQTPRYLIKTRGQQVTLSCSPISGHRSVSWYQQTPGQGLQFLFEYFSETQRNKGNFPGRFSGRQFSNSRSEMNVSTLELGDSALYLCASSPGQGPLYGYTFGSGTRLTVV.

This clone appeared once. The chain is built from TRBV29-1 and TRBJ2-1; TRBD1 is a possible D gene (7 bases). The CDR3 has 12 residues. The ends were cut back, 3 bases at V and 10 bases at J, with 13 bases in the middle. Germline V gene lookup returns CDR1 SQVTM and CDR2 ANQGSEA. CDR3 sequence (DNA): TGCAGCGTTGAGGGCAGGGGGGACGAGCAGTTCTTC. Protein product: CSVEGRGDEQFF.

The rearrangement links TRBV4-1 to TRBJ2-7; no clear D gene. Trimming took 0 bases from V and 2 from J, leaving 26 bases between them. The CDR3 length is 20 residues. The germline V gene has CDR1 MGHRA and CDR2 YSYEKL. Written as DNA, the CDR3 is TGCGCCAGCAGCCAAGATACCTTCCTTGCCGCCGGCAGAACCCCCTACGAGCAGTACTTC. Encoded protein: CASSQDTFLAAGRTPYEQYF.

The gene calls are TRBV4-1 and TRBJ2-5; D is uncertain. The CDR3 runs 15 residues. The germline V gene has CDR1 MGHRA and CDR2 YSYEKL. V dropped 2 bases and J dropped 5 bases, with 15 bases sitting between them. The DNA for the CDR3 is TGCGCCAGCAGCCAAATTGGCCTTAATATCGAGACCCAGTACTTC. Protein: CASSQIGLNIETQYF.

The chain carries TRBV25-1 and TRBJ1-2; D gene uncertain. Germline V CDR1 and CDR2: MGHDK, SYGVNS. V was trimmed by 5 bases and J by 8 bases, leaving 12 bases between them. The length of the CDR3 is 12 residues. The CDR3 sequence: CASSPAGNGYTF. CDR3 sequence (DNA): TGTGCCAGCAGTCCCGCGGGGAACGGCTACACCTTC.

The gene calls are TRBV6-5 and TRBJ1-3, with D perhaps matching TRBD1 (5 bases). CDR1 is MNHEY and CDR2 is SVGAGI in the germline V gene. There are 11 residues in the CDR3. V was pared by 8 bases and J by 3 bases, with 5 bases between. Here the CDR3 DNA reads TGTGCCAGCCAGGGTGGAAACACCATATATTTT. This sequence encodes CASQGGNTIYF.

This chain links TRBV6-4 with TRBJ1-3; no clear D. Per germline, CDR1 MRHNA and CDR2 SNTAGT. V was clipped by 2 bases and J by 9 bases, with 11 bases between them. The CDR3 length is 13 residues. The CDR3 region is CASSDRPYFTIYF. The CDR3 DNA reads TGTGCCAGCAGTGACCGGCCCTACTTCACCATATATTTT.

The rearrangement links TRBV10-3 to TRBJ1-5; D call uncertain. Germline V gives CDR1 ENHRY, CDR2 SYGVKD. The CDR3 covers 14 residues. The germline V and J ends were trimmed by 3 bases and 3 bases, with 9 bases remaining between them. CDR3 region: CAISEGQHNQPQHF. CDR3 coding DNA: TGTGCCATCAGTGAAGGGCAGCACAATCAGCCCCAGCATTTT.

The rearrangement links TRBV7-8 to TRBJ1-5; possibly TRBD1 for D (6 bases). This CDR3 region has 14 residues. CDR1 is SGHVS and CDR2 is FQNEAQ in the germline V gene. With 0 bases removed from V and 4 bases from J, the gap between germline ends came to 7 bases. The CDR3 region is CASSLADSNQPQHF. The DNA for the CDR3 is TGTGCCAGCAGCTTAGCGGACAGTAATCAGCCCCAGCATTTT.

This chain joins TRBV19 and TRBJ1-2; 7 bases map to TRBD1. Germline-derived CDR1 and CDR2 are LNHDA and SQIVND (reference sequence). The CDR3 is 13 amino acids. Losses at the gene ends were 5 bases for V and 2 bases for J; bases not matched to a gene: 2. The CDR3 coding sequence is TGTGCCAGTAGTGCGGGACAGAACTATGGCTACACCTTC. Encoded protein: CASSAGQNYGYTF.

CDR3: CAIGREDSYEQYF. The CDR3 DNA reads TGTGCCATCGGGCGGGAGGATTCCTACGAGCAGTACTTC. The chain couples TRBV10-3 to TRBJ2-7, with TRBD2 matching 8 bases. Unmatched junction bases numbered 4, after V lost 8 bases and J lost 1 base. This CDR3 is 13 amino acids long. Germline V lookup: CDR1 ENHRY, CDR2 SYGVKD.

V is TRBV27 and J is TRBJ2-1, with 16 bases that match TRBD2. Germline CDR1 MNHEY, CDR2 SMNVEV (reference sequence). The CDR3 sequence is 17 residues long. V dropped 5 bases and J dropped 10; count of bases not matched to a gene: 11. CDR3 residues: CASSGAAGLAGGNEQFF. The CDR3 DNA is TGTGCCAGCAGTGGGGCGGCGGGACTAGCGGGAGGGAACGAGCAGTTCTTC.

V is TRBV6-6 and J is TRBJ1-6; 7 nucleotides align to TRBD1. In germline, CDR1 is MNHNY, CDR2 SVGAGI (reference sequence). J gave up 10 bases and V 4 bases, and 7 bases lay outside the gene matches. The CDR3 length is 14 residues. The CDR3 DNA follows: TGTGCCAGCAGTTTCCGGGACAGAAACTCACCCCTCCACTTT. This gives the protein CASSFRDRNSPLHF.

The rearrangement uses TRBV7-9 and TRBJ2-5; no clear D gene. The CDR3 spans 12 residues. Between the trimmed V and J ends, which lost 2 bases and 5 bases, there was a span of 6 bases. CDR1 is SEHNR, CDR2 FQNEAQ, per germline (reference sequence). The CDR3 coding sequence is TGTGCCAGCAGCTTAAGGATGGAGACCCAGTACTTC. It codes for CASSLRMETQYF.

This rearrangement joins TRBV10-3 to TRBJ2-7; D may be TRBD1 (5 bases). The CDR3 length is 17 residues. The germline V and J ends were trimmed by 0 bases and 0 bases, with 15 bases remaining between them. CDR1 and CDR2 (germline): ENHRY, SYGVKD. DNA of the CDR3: TGTGCCATCAGTGAGTCGGGGCTCTACACCACCTCCTACGAGCAGTACTTC. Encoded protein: CAISESGLYTTSYEQYF.

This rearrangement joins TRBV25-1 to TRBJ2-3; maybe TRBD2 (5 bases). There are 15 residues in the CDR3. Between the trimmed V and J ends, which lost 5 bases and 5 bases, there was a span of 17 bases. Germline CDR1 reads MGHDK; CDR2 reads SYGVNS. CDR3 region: CASSLPSGLRDTQYF. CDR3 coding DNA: TGTGCCAGCAGTCTGCCCAGCGGTTTGAGAGATACGCAGTATTTT.

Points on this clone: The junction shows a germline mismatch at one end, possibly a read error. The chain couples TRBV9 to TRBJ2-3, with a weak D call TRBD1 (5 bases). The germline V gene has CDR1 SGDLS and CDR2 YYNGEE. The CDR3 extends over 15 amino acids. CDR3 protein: CASSVRGFSTDMQYF. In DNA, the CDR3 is TGTGCCAGCAGCGTTAGGGGATTTTCCACAGATATGCAGTATTTT.

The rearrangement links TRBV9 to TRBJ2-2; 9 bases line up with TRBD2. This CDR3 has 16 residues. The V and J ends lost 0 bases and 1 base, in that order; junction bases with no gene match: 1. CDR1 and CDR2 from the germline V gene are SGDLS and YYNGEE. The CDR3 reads CASSVELAGNTGELFF. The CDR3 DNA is TGTGCCAGCAGCGTAGAACTAGCGGGGAACACCGGGGAGCTGTTTTTT.

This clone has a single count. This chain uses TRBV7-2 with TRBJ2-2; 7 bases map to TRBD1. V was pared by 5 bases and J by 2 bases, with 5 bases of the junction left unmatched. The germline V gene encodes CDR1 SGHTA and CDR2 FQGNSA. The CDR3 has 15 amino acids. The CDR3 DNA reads TGTGCCAGCAGCGTGGGACAGACAAACACCGGGGAGCTGTTTTTT. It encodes CASSVGQTNTGELFF.